This T cell receptor (beta chain) was captured in a study of CD8 T cells in Susac syndrome. Random-hexamer reverse transcription was applied to roughly 0.5 to 1 ug RNA. The CDR3 of TCR beta was amplified by immunoSEQ multiplex PCR across 54 Vbeta and 13 Jbeta. Each CDR3 protein gets one entry after TCRdb re-called the immunoSEQ multiplex PCR reads with MiXCR. The data contain tens of thousands of distinct CDR3 sequences, approximately 96% of them singletons. Germline V gene data show CDR1 as LGHDT and CDR2 as YNNKEL (reference sequence). Trimming pared 1 base from V and 7 bases from J, leaving 8 bases between. The CDR3 extends over 13 amino acids. In regard to this clonotype: Its antigen is as yet unknown.

Findings of the study overall: In total CD8+ repertoires, over 15 Susac-specific public clones were detected, and CD8+ TEMRA repertoires contained roughly 5.

This receptor was taken from a human donor with Susac syndrome. Sequencing was carried out using CD8+ T cells from PBMCs. The V gene is TRBV3-1, the J gene TRBJ1-5, with D possibly TRBD1 on 5 matching bases. In DNA, the CDR3 is TGTGCCAGCAGCCAAGCAGGGCACCAGCCCCAGCATTTT. This encodes CASSQAGHQPQHF.